This T cell receptor (beta chain) was retrieved from a study of blood T cell repertoires in COVID-19. Study-wide background: T cells, B-cell-depleted T cells, or PBMCs provided the cDNA or gDNA that served as material.

Participants spanned ages roughly 18 to 95 years and resided in 20 to 25 US areas. Cohort allocation depended upon clinical history that participants reported. As handled by the study authors: Scientists estimated how many nucleated cells there were by amplifying reference gene primers. Clones were read by immunoSEQ multiplex PCR, and TCRdb kept only the in-frame ones, dropping some. V, J and clone size reflect that table, while D and trimming were determined from the DNA. Among a few hundred thousand clones listed, about nine tenths were seen once. This clone occurred once. Trimming stripped 2 bases from V and 4 bases from J, with 11 bases between. This CDR3 is built from 14 residues. Looked up from germline, CDR1 is KGHSH and CDR2 is LQKENI.

The rearrangement links TRBV18 to TRBJ1-2, with D possibly TRBD1 on 5 matching bases. The sample comprised PBMCs or T cells enriched from blood (not recorded which). The source is a man aged 25-40 years who had recovered from COVID-19. CDR3 loop: CASSPAGRIYGYTF. The CDR3 coding sequence is TGTGCCAGCTCACCAGCGGGACGGATCTATGGCTACACCTTC.